The rows below give T cell receptor beta chains drawn from one sample of a study of shared clonotypes between healthy human individuals. The method was immunoSEQ multiplex PCR; TCRdb's version includes in-frame clones alone and lacks a portion of them. Counted here are some 500,000 clones, roughly 95% occurring once; the ten biggest clones make up 0.055% to 0.075%. The sample comprised naive CD4+ T cells sorted from blood. These receptors originate from a woman in her thirties in good health. Both conserved end residues are part of each CDR3. A D gene is named only where the DNA matches it firmly. Rows give clone size only sometimes, using once, few, many, or a class for an expanded clone.

>TRBV29-1|TRBJ2-1|-|-
CSEKAYNEQFF
TGCAGTGAGAAGGCCTACAATGAGCAGTTCTTC
>TRBV19|TRBJ2-7|TRBD2|-
CASSTRTSGRGEQYF
TGTGCCAGTAGTACGAGGACTAGCGGGAGAGGCGAGCAGTACTTC
>TRBV29-1|TRBJ2-3|-|once
CSVDGGDTQYF
TGCAGCGTTGACGGAGGCGATACGCAGTATTTT
>TRBV28|TRBJ2-5|TRBD2|-
CVSSWVAGGGETQYF
TGTGTCAGCAGTTGGGTAGCGGGAGGCGGGGAGACCCAGTACTTC
>TRBV28|TRBJ1-2|-|-
CASSIPLGGGYTF
TGTGCCAGCAGTATACCCCTAGGAGGTGGCTACACCTTC
>TRBV19|TRBJ2-3|-|-
CASSIELGRAEQYF
TGTGCCAGTAGTATAGAACTCGGTCGGGCGGAGCAGTATTTT
>TRBV5-4|TRBJ2-1|TRBD2|-
CASSFGSGSSYNEQFF
TGTGCCAGCAGCTTTGGTAGCGGGAGTTCCTACAATGAGCAGTTCTTC
>TRBV28|TRBJ2-7|-|-
CASIPAGQSSYEQYF
TGTGCCAGCATTCCCGCAGGACAAAGCTCCTACGAGCAGTACTTC
>TRBV7-2|TRBJ2-7|TRBD2|-
CASSPRRGGGAYYEQYF
TGTGCCAGCAGCCCCCGAAGGGGCGGGGGGGCCTACTACGAGCAGTACTTC
>TRBV13|TRBJ2-7|TRBD2|-
CASSLSRGGSYEQYF
TGTGCCAGCAGCTTATCCCGGGGGGGCTCCTACGAGCAGTACTTC
>TRBV27|TRBJ2-2|TRBD1|-
CASSFRGTGDTGELFF
TGTGCCAGCAGTTTTAGGGGGACAGGGGACACCGGGGAGCTGTTTTTT
>TRBV28|TRBJ2-2|-|-
CASSRLPFGLFF
TGTGCCAGCAGTCGATTACCCTTTGGGCTGTTTTTT
>TRBV28|TRBJ1-5|TRBD1|-
CASRSPWTGLNQPQHF
TGTGCCAGCCGATCCCCTTGGACAGGGTTGAATCAGCCCCAGCATTTT
>TRBV29-1|TRBJ1-2|-|-
CSVASGDYGYTF
TGCAGCGTTGCGTCGGGGGACTATGGCTACACCTTC
>TRBV14|TRBJ2-5|TRBD1|-
CASSPGTVQETQYF
TGTGCCAGCAGCCCTGGGACAGTCCAAGAGACCCAGTACTTC
>TRBV19|TRBJ1-5|TRBD1|-
CASSYQFLGTGASPQHF
TGTGCCAGTAGTTACCAGTTTCTCGGGACAGGGGCATCGCCCCAGCATTTT
>TRBV6-4|TRBJ1-5|TRBD1|-
CASVTGTRKYSNQPQHF
TGTGCCAGCGTGACAGGGACGAGGAAGTATAGCAATCAGCCCCAGCATTTT
>TRBV6-5|TRBJ2-5|-|-
CASSGRVGTQYF
TGTGCCAGCAGTGGCAGGGTCGGGACCCAGTACTTC
>TRBV9|TRBJ2-3|-|-
CASSPTGAADTQYF
TGTGCCAGCAGCCCCACCGGGGCGGCAGATACGCAGTATTTT
>TRBV2|TRBJ2-2|TRBD2|-
CASSEVGSGLAGVNTGELFF
TGTGCCAGCAGTGAGGTCGGTTCGGGACTAGCGGGAGTTAACACCGGGGAGCTGTTTTTT
>TRBV5-1|TRBJ2-3|TRBD2|-
CASSREEATQYF
TGCGCCAGCAGCCGGGAGGAAGCTACGCAGTATTTT
>TRBV29-1|TRBJ2-7|-|few
CSAVDTGRNYEQYF
TGCAGCGCAGTGGATACAGGGAGAAACTACGAGCAGTACTTC
>TRBV2|TRBJ1-2|-|-
CASKISGSSGYGYTF
TGTGCCAGCAAGATTTCGGGGTCATCAGGCTATGGCTACACCTTC
>TRBV5-1|TRBJ2-7|-|-
CASSLPDTYEQYF
TGCGCCAGCAGCTTACCGGACACCTACGAGCAGTACTTC
>TRBV4-1|TRBJ1-4|-|-
CASSPRDGSFNEKLFF
TGCGCCAGCAGCCCGCGCGACGGCAGCTTTAATGAAAAACTGTTTTTT
>TRBV5-1|TRBJ2-1|TRBD2|-
CASSAILAGNNEQFF
TGCGCCAGCAGCGCAATCCTAGCGGGGAACAATGAGCAGTTCTTC
>TRBV5-1|TRBJ1-2|TRBD1|-
CASSSRQGAYGYTF
TGCGCCAGCAGCTCTAGACAGGGCGCCTATGGCTACACCTTC
>TRBV18|TRBJ2-7|-|-
CASSPGSSYEQYF
TGTGCCAGCTCACCAGGGAGCTCCTACGAGCAGTACTTC
>TRBV11-2|TRBJ2-3|TRBD2|-
CASSWTSGRPGTQYF
TGTGCCAGCAGCTGGACTAGCGGGAGGCCGGGGACGCAGTATTTT
>TRBV9|TRBJ2-7|-|-
CASSVGGYSYEQYF
TGTGCCAGCAGCGTAGGGGGCTACTCCTACGAGCAGTACTTC
>TRBV7-2|TRBJ2-1|-|-
CASSLALLVKNEQFF
TGTGCCAGCAGCTTAGCTCTACTAGTTAAAAATGAGCAGTTCTTC
>TRBV7-9|TRBJ2-2|-|-
CASSSPSGANTGELFF
TGTGCCAGCTCCTCCCCGAGCGGAGCAAACACCGGGGAGCTGTTTTTT
>TRBV9|TRBJ2-1|TRBD2|once
CASGLSTSAQQFF
TGTGCCAGCGGCCTTTCGACTAGCGCCCAACAGTTCTTC
>TRBV28|TRBJ1-5|-|-
CASSTRTGLQPQHF
TGTGCCAGCAGTACACGTACAGGGCTTCAGCCCCAGCATTTT
>TRBV5-6|TRBJ2-1|-|-
CASSLELSSSYNEQFF
TGTGCCAGCAGCTTGGAACTCTCGAGCTCCTACAATGAGCAGTTCTTC